The next 25 T cell receptor beta chains were all read from a single sample in a study of cytomegalovirus exposure and HLA in healthy donors. PCR primers comprised 60 Vbeta and 13 Jbeta primers. Sequenced by immunoSEQ multiplex PCR; TCRdb stores in-frame clones only, minus some. The sample shows roughly 70,000 clones, more than 60% of them seen only once. The specimen was PBMCs. The receptor set was obtained from a male donor in good health and CMV-seropositive.

The V gene is TRBV4-2, the J gene TRBJ2-5; D not certain. CDR3 length: 14 residues. The ends were cut back, 4 bases at V and 1 base at J, with 10 bases in the middle. The germline gives CDR1 LGHNA, CDR2 YNFKEQ. CDR3 bases: TGTGCCAGCAGCCCCTCCAGAAGCCAAGAGACCCAGTACTTC. It yields the protein CASSPSRSQETQYF.

This clone was detected once. The chain is built from TRBV13 and TRBJ2-2, with D perhaps matching TRBD1 (5 bases). Deletions cut 5 bases from V and 7 bases from J, with 14 bases between. CDR3 length equals 14 residues. In germline, CDR1 is PRHDT, CDR2 FYEKMQ (reference sequence). CDR3 sequence: CASSLARDGGELFF. The CDR3 nucleotides read TGTGCCAGCAGCCTCGCCAGGGATGGCGGGGAGCTGTTTTTT.

The chain is built from TRBV18 and TRBJ2-5; weak D call: TRBD2 (7 bases). Per germline, CDR1 KGHSH and CDR2 LQKENI. This CDR3 is built from 15 residues. V was shortened by 8 bases and J by 5 bases, with 21 bases between the two germline ends. The CDR3 region has the DNA TGTGCCAGCCGGGCAGGGAGGGGGTCGACGGAGACCCAGTACTTC. As protein: CASRAGRGSTETQYF.

The V and J genes are TRBV6-1 and TRBJ2-2; D not resolved. V was shortened by 11 bases and J by 0 bases, with 10 bases between the two germline ends. Germline V gene data show CDR1 as MNHNS and CDR2 as SASEGT. There are 13 residues in the CDR3. CDR3 residues: CACPEPNTGELFF. In DNA, the CDR3 is TGTGCCTGCCCCGAGCCGAACACCGGGGAGCTGTTTTTT.

The chain recombines TRBV7-2 with TRBJ2-2; 8 bases fit TRBD1. The V gene's germline CDR1 is SGHTA and CDR2 FQGNSA. J lost 4 bases, V lost 5 bases, and 9 bases had no gene match. The CDR3 is made up of 16 amino acids. The CDR3 nucleotides are TGTGCCAGCAGCCTACGGACAGGGAAGGGCACCGGGGAGCTGTTTTTT. It encodes CASSLRTGKGTGELFF.

The chain couples TRBV4-2 to TRBJ2-7; TRBD2 agrees at 9 bases. This CDR3 comprises 16 residues. The V gene's germline CDR1 is LGHNA and CDR2 YNFKEQ. With V trimmed by 0 bases and J by 0 bases, 3 bases remained unmatched. For the CDR3, the DNA is TGTGCCAGCAGCCAAGATCCTAGCGGGACCTCCTACGAGCAGTACTTC. Amino acid sequence: CASSQDPSGTSYEQYF.

This sequence joins TRBV5-5 and TRBJ1-2; D is unclear. V was cut by 3 bases and J by 4 bases, with 19 bases left in between. The CDR3 length is 16 residues. CDR1 and CDR2 from the germline V gene are SGHKS and YYEKEE (reference sequence). The DNA for the CDR3 is TGTGCCAGCAGCTCCGAGGAGGCGTACGGCACCTATGGCTACACCTTC. This sequence encodes CASSSEEAYGTYGYTF.

The rearrangement links TRBV21-1 to TRBJ2-1; the DNA was not compared with TRBD1, the D call given in the table. TRBV21-1 is marked as a pseudogene. This CDR3 is 17 amino acids long. CDR3 coding DNA: TGTGCCAGCAGCAAACGGAATGGACAGGGGCAAGACAATGAGCAGTTCTTC. This codes for CASSKRNGQGQDNEQFF.

The V gene is TRBV7-3, the J gene TRBJ1-2; TRBD1 matches 7 bases. Losses at the gene ends were 5 bases for V and 3 bases for J; bases not matched to a gene: 3. CDR3 length equals 13 residues. The germline CDR1 and CDR2 sequences are SGHTA and FQGTGA. This chain's CDR3 is CASSPDRDYGYTF. The CDR3, as DNA: TGTGCCAGCAGCCCAGACAGGGACTATGGCTACACCTTC.

The chain carries TRBV15 and TRBJ2-7, with 11 bases that match TRBD2. The CDR3 runs 16 residues. The germline V gene encodes CDR1 LNHNV and CDR2 YYDKDF (reference sequence). V gave up 5 bases and J gave up 2 bases; unmatched junction bases: 8. This chain's CDR3 is CATSGGLADFTYEQYF. CDR3 nucleotides: TGTGCCACCAGCGGGGGACTAGCGGACTTTACCTACGAGCAGTACTTC.

The chain joins TRBV11-2 to TRBJ1-1, with 7 bases matching TRBD1. The CDR3 runs to 16 residues. CDR1 and CDR2 (germline): SGHAT, FQNNGV. The V gene end was trimmed by 5 bases and the J gene end by 3 bases; junction bases not matched to a gene: 12. The CDR3, as DNA: TGTGCCAGCAGCCACAGGGGATTGAAGAGGGACACTGAAGCTTTCTTT. Translating it yields CASSHRGLKRDTEAFF.

A remark on this clone: An end of the junction does not agree with germline; a read error may underlie this. The gene calls are TRBV7-9 and TRBJ2-7; a weak D match, TRBD1 (6 bases). CDR1 is SEHNR and CDR2 is FQNEAQ in the germline V gene (reference sequence). CDR3 length: 11 residues. In DNA form, the CDR3 reads TGTTCCAGCAGCTCTACCGGGACACCAAACTTC. Translated: CSSSSTGTPNF.

The rearrangement uses TRBV6-4 and TRBJ1-2; maybe TRBD1 (5 bases). The CDR3 length is 13 residues. Germline V gene lookup returns CDR1 MRHNA and CDR2 SNTAGT. V lost 4 bases, J lost 8 bases, and 14 bases lay in between. The CDR3 loop reads CASSGPQGRGYTF. In nucleotides, the CDR3 is TGTGCCAGCAGTGGCCCGCAGGGAAGAGGCTACACCTTC.

The table lists this clone with a count of one. The V gene is TRBV4-1, the J gene TRBJ1-4, with TRBD1 as a possible D gene (6 bases). V gave up 1 base and J gave up 6 bases, with 12 bases separating them. The CDR3 extends over 15 amino acids. Looked up from germline, CDR1 is MGHRA and CDR2 is YSYEKL. The CDR3 spells CASSQVTGQYEKLFF. CDR3 coding DNA: TGCGCCAGCAGCCAAGTTACGGGACAATATGAAAAACTGTTTTTT.

The V call is TRBV6-5, the J call TRBJ2-5; 10 bases align to TRBD2. This CDR3 spans 14 amino acids. Germline values: CDR1 MNHEY, CDR2 SVGAGI. V gave up 4 bases and J gave up 2 bases; unmatched junction bases: 1. The CDR3 DNA reads as TGTGCCAGCAGTTGGACTAGCGGACAAGAGACCCAGTACTTC. This translates into CASSWTSGQETQYF.

This clone was seen only a few times. The chain uses TRBV29-1 and TRBJ2-7; maybe TRBD1 (6 bases). CDR3 size: 13 residues. V was pared by 2 bases and J by 0 bases, with 8 bases between. Germline V gene data show CDR1 as SQVTM and CDR2 as ANQGSEA. CDR3 sequence: CSVEQGSSYEQYF. DNA for the CDR3: TGCAGCGTTGAACAGGGGAGCTCCTACGAGCAGTACTTC.

The gene calls are TRBV28 and TRBJ1-1; tentatively, D is TRBD1 (5 bases). Trimming cost V 1 base and J 11 bases, with 8 bases left between them. CDR1 and CDR2 (germline): MDHEN, SYDVKM. This CDR3 spans 11 amino acids. This CDR3 is CASSLLGRAFF. The CDR3 DNA follows: TGTGCCAGCAGTTTATTGGGGCGGGCTTTCTTT.

The CDR3 sequence is CASSSRGSYGYTF. The CDR3 nucleotides are TGTGCCAGCAGCTCCCGCGGAAGCTATGGCTACACCTTC. V gene TRBV7-3 combines with J gene TRBJ1-2, with D unclear. The CDR3 has 13 residues. CDR1 is SGHTA and CDR2 is FQGTGA in the germline V gene. V shed 4 bases and J shed 4 bases, with 10 bases lying between them.

The chain employs TRBV7-8 and TRBJ2-5; possible D gene TRBD2, 6 bases. The CDR3 length is 14 residues. Germline V gives CDR1 SGHVS, CDR2 FQNEAQ. Deletions cut 5 bases from V and 5 bases from J, with 15 bases between. For the CDR3, the DNA is TGTGCCAGCAGCCCCGGGAGAGCTCCCGAGACCCAGTACTTC. Amino acids: CASSPGRAPETQYF.

This sequence joins TRBV7-8 and TRBJ2-6; 10 bases are a match to TRBD1. V lost 6 bases to trimming and J lost 0 bases; unmatched junction nucleotides: 5. Germline-derived CDR1 and CDR2 are SGHVS and FQNEAQ. The CDR3 extends over 17 amino acids. The CDR3 reads CASSWDRGASGANVLTF. The CDR3 coding sequence is TGTGCCAGCAGTTGGGACAGGGGTGCCTCTGGGGCCAACGTCCTGACTTTC. Together with reference TRBV7-8 and TRBJ2-6, the CDR3 gives the full variable domain: GAGVSQSPRYKVAKRGQDVALRCDPISGHVSLFWYQQALGQGPEFLTYFQNEAQLDKSGLPSDRFFAERPEGSVSTLKIQRTQQEDSAVYLCASSWDRGASGANVLTFGAGSRLTVL.

The rearrangement joins TRBV7-2 to TRBJ2-6; 7 bases agree with TRBD2. V lost 1 base to trimming and J lost 2 bases; unmatched junction nucleotides: 8. This CDR3 comprises 18 residues. Germline values: CDR1 SGHTA, CDR2 FQGNSA. The CDR3 sequence is CASSLVILADPGANVLTF. The CDR3 DNA sequence: TGTGCCAGCAGCTTAGTCATCCTAGCGGACCCTGGGGCCAACGTCCTGACTTTC.

The chain couples TRBV7-2 to TRBJ1-2; D not resolved. Germline CDR1 reads SGHTA; CDR2 reads FQGNSA. There are 13 residues in the CDR3. Trimming took 0 bases from V and 4 from J, leaving 6 bases between them. For the CDR3, the DNA is TGTGCCAGCAGCTTAGCCAGTTCCTATGGCTACACCTTC. The encoded protein is CASSLASSYGYTF.

This clone was seen just once. The chain employs TRBV18 and TRBJ1-2, with 10 bases aligning to TRBD1. Trimming cost V 5 bases and J 11 bases; bases outside gene matches: 11. CDR3 size: 14 residues. In germline, CDR1 is KGHSH, CDR2 LQKENI. The CDR3 protein is CASSGTGDISGYTF. CDR3 in DNA: TGTGCCAGCTCAGGGACAGGGGATATTTCAGGATACACCTTC.

This clone was seen only a few times. This rearrangement joins TRBV11-2 to TRBJ2-3; 9 bases line up with TRBD1. The CDR3 is 18 residues long. The V gene end was trimmed by 2 bases and the J gene end by 2 bases; junction bases not matched to a gene: 11. In germline, CDR1 is SGHAT, CDR2 FQNNGV. This CDR3 is CASSLTNFRDRDTDTQYF. CDR3 bases: TGTGCCAGCAGCTTAACAAACTTCCGGGACAGGGACACAGATACGCAGTATTTT.

V is TRBV6-5 and J is TRBJ1-1; D may be TRBD1 (5 bases). V lost 4 bases and J 5 bases, leaving 11 bases between the germline ends. The length of the CDR3 is 13 residues. The V gene's germline CDR1 is MNHEY and CDR2 SVGAGI. CDR3 region: CASSWQGRTEAFF. The CDR3 DNA reads as TGTGCCAGCAGTTGGCAGGGAAGGACTGAAGCTTTCTTT.